Sequencing of this T cell receptor (beta chain) was carried out in a study of blood T cell repertoires in COVID-19. The wider study: T cells, B-cell-depleted T cells, or PBMCs provided the cDNA or gDNA that served as material.

Clones were sequenced by immunoSEQ multiplex PCR, and TCRdb holds only the in-frame ones, with some missing. The repertoire consists of over 150,000 clones, with 85% to 90% occurring once and the leading ten covering roughly 2%. Looked up from germline, CDR1 is SGHKS and CDR2 is YYEKEE (reference sequence). The CDR3 contains 17 residues. Unmatched junction bases numbered 13, after V lost 4 bases and J lost 0 bases. The clonotype originates from a man aged 50 or older who had recovered from COVID-19. J is TRBJ2-7 and V is TRBV5-5, with 7 nucleotides matching TRBD1. Sequencing input: peripheral blood. The CDR3 protein is CASSVQSDRVSSYEQYF. The CDR3, as DNA: TGTGCCAGCAGCGTCCAATCAGACAGGGTGAGCTCCTACGAGCAGTACTTC.